The entry that follows covers one T cell receptor (beta chain) sequence. The sample originates from a study of T cell responses to AZD1222 COVID-19 vaccine. The method was immunoSEQ multiplex PCR; TCRdb's version includes in-frame clones alone and lacks a portion of them. The table has about 120,000 clones, about 92% seen once. Trimming took 5 bases from V and 6 from J, leaving 11 bases between them. The length of the CDR3 is 12 residues. CDR1 is LNHDA, CDR2 SQIVND, per germline (reference sequence). The material sequenced was peripheral blood, taken 28 days after the second AZD1222 dose. The chain employs TRBV19 and TRBJ2-7, with D possibly called TRBD1 or TRBD2 (5 bases each). This clonotype was obtained from an adult who received the AZD1222 COVID-19 vaccine. The CDR3 loop is CASSLRGLEQYF. The CDR3 nucleotides read TGTGCCAGTAGTTTACGGGGCCTCGAGCAGTACTTC.